This section outlines one TCR beta chain sequence together with its context. Its recognized antigen is unknown. The junction does not match germline at one end; this may be a read error. Interpreted using the paper, the treatment or condition label stands for: in vitro stimulation with specific CMV peptide epitopes to enrich CMV-specific T cells. Looking up the germline V gene yields CDR1 SGHVS and CDR2 FNYEAQ. The CDR3 covers 13 residues, taking in both the cysteine and the phenylalanine. Solely the CDR3 DNA is kept, with 39 bases framed from the first base. The data were taken from a study of T cell repertoires in cytomegalovirus infection (dated by TCRdb to about 2019). About the investigation overall: The peptide stimulations were aimed at well-studied HLA-B-restricted epitopes as well as recently identified HLA-C-restricted CMV epitopes, whose presentation resists viral immunomodulation. Donor HLA type was relevant to the analysis, as public TCR beta signatures indicated carriage of CMV infection together with the matching HLA type.

Summary of the overall study and its limitations: The ex vivo response was dominated by HLA-C-restricted CMV-specific TCR beta clonotypes, and the single most frequent clonotype in two of eight donors was supplied by these HLA-C-restricted clonotypes. Carriers of CMV infection plus the relevant HLA type were discriminated by the cumulative frequency of public TCR beta family members in the study cohort and in an independent roughly 380-donor cohort.

For sequencing, an Illumina HiSeq 1500 was employed. TCRdb trimmed public reads at Q25 via fastp, called clones via MiXCR and kept in-frame beta chains. Here each entry gathers all rows of one CDR3 protein and keeps the most common genes and DNA. This sample gives around 100,000 distinct CDR3 sequences in total; roughly two fifths of them show up just once. The ten largest clonotypes hold about three quarters of the sample. The TCR comes from a human donor in good health (CMV status not recorded). Some clones in this sample may be carry-over from other donors' samples. The chain was built from TRBV7-6 and TRBJ2-5; no confident D gene assignment can be made. Material: CD8+ T cells from cultured PBMCs, obtained from culture after CMV antigen stimulation. The CDR3 region: CTSSLVLRETQYF. The nucleotides are TGTACCAGCAGCTTAGTTTTGCGTGAGACCCAGTACTTC.